These 3 T cell receptor beta chains came from one sample sequenced in a study of blood T cell repertoires in COVID-19. TCRdb's copy holds only in-frame clones and misses some; the assay was immunoSEQ multiplex PCR. This repertoire shows under 250,000 clones, 80% found once; its top ten account for 13%. Material: peripheral blood. The receptors were gathered from a human donor in a cohort sampled during active COVID-19.

The chain is built from TRBV19 and TRBJ1-2; 7 nucleotides align to TRBD1. This CDR3 spans 13 amino acids. Germline assignment: CDR1 LNHDA and CDR2 SQIVND (reference sequence). The V segment lost 10 bases and the J segment 1 base; nucleotides outside the gene matches: 6. The CDR3 spells CAKRTGLNYGYTF. The CDR3, as DNA: TGTGCCAAACGGACAGGACTTAACTATGGCTACACCTTC.

This chain uses TRBV5-1 with TRBJ2-1, with unresolved D. This CDR3 has 15 amino acids. The germline gives CDR1 SGHRS, CDR2 YFSETQ. Trimming shortened V by 4 bases and J by 5 bases, and 16 bases separated the two germline ends. The DNA of the CDR3 is TGCGCCAGCAGCCTTGACAACCTGGCCGACAATGAGCAGTTCTTC. As protein: CASSLDNLADNEQFF.

V and J are TRBV30 and TRBJ1-2, with D tentatively TRBD1 (6 bases). Germline values: CDR1 GTSNPN, CDR2 SVGIG (reference sequence). Trimming pared 8 bases from V and 6 bases from J, leaving 19 bases between. CDR3 size: 13 residues. CDR3 sequence: CAGPGTRTDGYTF. In DNA, the CDR3 is TGTGCCGGCCCCGGGACACGTACGGATGGCTACACCTTC. The complete variable domain, with remaining parts taken from reference TRBV30 and TRBJ1-2, reads SQTIHQWPATLVQPVGSPLSLECTVEGTSNPNLYWYRQAAGRGLQLLFYSVGIGQISSEVPQNLSASRPQDRQFILSSKKLLLSDSGFYLCAGPGTRTDGYTFGSGTRLTVV.